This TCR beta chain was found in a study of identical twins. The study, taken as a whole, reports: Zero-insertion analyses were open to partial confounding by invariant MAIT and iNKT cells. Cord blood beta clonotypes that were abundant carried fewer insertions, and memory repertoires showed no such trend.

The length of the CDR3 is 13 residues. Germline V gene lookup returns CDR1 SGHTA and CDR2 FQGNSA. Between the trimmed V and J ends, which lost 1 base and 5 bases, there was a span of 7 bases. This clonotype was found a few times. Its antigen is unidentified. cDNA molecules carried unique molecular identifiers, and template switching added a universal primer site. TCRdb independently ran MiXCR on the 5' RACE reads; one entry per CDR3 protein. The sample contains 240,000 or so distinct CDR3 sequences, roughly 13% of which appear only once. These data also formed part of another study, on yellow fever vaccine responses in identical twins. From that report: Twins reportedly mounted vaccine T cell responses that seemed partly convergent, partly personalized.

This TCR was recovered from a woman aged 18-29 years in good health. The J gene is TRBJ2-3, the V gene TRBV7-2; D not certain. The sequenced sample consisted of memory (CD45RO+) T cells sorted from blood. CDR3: CASSLGQEDTQYF. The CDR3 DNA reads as TGTGCCAGCAGCTTAGGTCAGGAAGATACGCAGTATTTT.